The 5 T cell receptor beta chains below were found in one sample sequenced in a study of blood T cell repertoires in COVID-19. Generated by immunoSEQ multiplex PCR, the TCRdb table keeps only in-frame clones and is missing some. The profile shows around 170,000 clones, 88% of them singletons. The sample comprised PBMCs or T cells enriched from blood (not recorded which). These receptors were taken from a woman aged 18-29 years who had recovered from COVID-19.

The chain combines TRBV30 with TRBJ2-3; D is possibly TRBD1 (6 bases). V lost 1 base and J lost 1, with 9 bases in between. CDR1 GTSNPN and CDR2 SVGIG come from the germline V gene (reference sequence). This CDR3 is 14 amino acids long. CDR3 sequence: CAWSGGRGTDTQYF. For the CDR3, the DNA is TGTGCCTGGAGTGGGGGGCGCGGCACAGATACGCAGTATTTT.

V usage is TRBV30 and J usage is TRBJ1-6, with a possible D match to TRBD1 (6 bases). Trimming cost V 4 bases and J 7 bases, with 11 bases left between them. CDR3 length: 13 amino acids. In germline, CDR1 is GTSNPN, CDR2 SVGIG (reference sequence). The CDR3 DNA reads TGTGCCTGGACAGGGGAAGGGAATTCACCCCTCCACTTT. Translated, it gives CAWTGEGNSPLHF.

The chain has TRBV5-1 and TRBJ2-2; TRBD1 agrees at 10 bases. V shed 3 bases, J shed 4 bases, and the junction held 3 bases outside the gene matches. Germline CDR1 and CDR2: SGHRS and YFSETQ. The CDR3 runs 15 residues. This chain's CDR3 is CASSSRTGGTGELFF. CDR3 DNA sequence: TGCGCCAGCAGCTCTCGGACAGGGGGCACCGGGGAGCTGTTTTTT.

V usage is TRBV29-1 and J usage is TRBJ2-1, with 9 bases lining up with TRBD2. V dropped 3 bases and J dropped 5; count of bases not matched to a gene: 5. CDR3 length: 14 amino acids. Germline V gives CDR1 SQVTM, CDR2 ANQGSEA. The CDR3 sequence: CSVDRIAGDNEQFF. Here the CDR3 DNA reads TGCAGCGTTGACCGAATAGCGGGAGACAATGAGCAGTTCTTC.

V is TRBV2 and J is TRBJ2-1; 7 nucleotides align to TRBD1. CDR3 length: 16 residues. Germline V gives CDR1 SNHLY, CDR2 FYNNEI. J gave up 1 base and V 6 bases, and 9 bases lay outside the gene matches. The CDR3 DNA is TGTGCCAGCAGCCTAACAGGGGAAGCGTCCTACAATGAGCAGTTCTTC. Translation gives CASSLTGEASYNEQFF.